Sequencing of this T cell receptor beta chain was carried out in a study of regulatory T cells in long-lasting Graves disease. Whole-study findings and limits: Among the persistent patients, 2,741 public clonotypes were shared, more than the approximately 1,000 shared among new patients. The sample size was small, and this may have reduced accuracy. Persistent Graves' patients showed less TCR diversity than newly diagnosed ones. TRBV28, TRBJ1-2 and TRBJ2-5 were segments that persistent disease favored.

Arm-PCR with iRepertoire HTBI primers amplified the CDR3 regions for these TCR beta libraries. Using its own MiXCR run on the multiplex PCR reads, TCRdb lists one record per CDR3 protein. Here the sample spans under 500,000 distinct CDR3 sequences, less than 25% being singletons. Documented time point: persistent/refractory GD, antithyroid drugs over 5 years with positive TRAb. There was RNA extracted from PBMCs, and the TCR library was made from it. Germline-derived CDR1 and CDR2 are LGHDT and YNNKEL (reference sequence). The CDR3 extends over 16 amino acids. V shed 2 bases and J 5 bases; nucleotides not matched to a gene: 9. This clonotype showed up many times. Its target is not known.

This sequence joins TRBV3-1 and TRBJ2-4, with 7 bases that match TRBD1. This TCR was recovered from a female donor with Graves disease. This specimen was peripheral blood mononuclear cells (PBMCs), taken when the disease was refractory, from a patient treated with antithyroid drugs. The CDR3 DNA sequence: TGTGCCAGCAGCCAAAATAAGGGGGCGCTCCAAAACATTCAGTACTTC. Translated, it gives CASSQNKGALQNIQYF. Combining the CDR3 with reference TRBV3-1 and TRBJ2-4 gives the whole variable domain DTAVSQTPKYLVTQMGNDKSIKCEQNLGHDTMYWYKQDSKKFLKIMFSYNNKELIINETVPNRFSPKSPDKAHLNLHINSLELGDSAVYFCASSQNKGALQNIQYFGAGTRLSVL.